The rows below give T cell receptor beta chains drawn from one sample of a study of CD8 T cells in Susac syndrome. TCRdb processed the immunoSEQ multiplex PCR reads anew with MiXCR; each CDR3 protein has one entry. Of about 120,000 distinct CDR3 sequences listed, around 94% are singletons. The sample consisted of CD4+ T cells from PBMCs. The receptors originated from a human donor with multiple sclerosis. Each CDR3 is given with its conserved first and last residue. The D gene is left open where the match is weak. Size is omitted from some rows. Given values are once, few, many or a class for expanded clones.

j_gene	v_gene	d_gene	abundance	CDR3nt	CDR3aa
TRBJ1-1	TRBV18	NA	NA	TGTGCCAGCTCACCACCGACCATCTTGGGCTCTGAAGCTTTCTTT	CASSPPTILGSEAFF
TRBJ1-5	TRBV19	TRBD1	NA	TGTGCCAGTAGTATAGCAAGGACAGGGGGCTATCAGCCCCAGCATTTT	CASSIARTGGYQPQHF
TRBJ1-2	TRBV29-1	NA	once	TGCAGCGTTGGGGCCCGAACCAAGGAGGGCTACACCTTC	CSVGARTKEGYTF
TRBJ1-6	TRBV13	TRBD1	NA	TGTGCCAGCAGCTCGGGACAGTCGGGGGGTTCACCCCTCCACTTT	CASSSGQSGGSPLHF
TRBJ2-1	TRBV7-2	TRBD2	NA	TGTGCCAGCAGCTTACGGGCGGGGGGGCCCTACAATGAGCAGTTCTTC	CASSLRAGGPYNEQFF
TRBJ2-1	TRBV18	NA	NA	TGTGCCAGCTCACCAGATTCCCAGGGTCCGCCGTTCTTC	CASSPDSQGPPFF
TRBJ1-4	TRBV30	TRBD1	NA	TGTGCCTGGAGGGACAGGGTGGCTGAAAAACTGTTTTTT	CAWRDRVAEKLFF
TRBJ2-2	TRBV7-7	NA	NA	TGTGCTAGCAGCTTAGGCCGCACCGGGGAGCTGTTTTTT	CASSLGRTGELFF
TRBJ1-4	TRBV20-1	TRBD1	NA	TGCAGTGCTAGGCCGACAGGGGTTAATGAAAAACTGTTTTTT	CSARPTGVNEKLFF
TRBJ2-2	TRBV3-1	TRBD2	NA	TGTGCCAGCAGCCAAAGATGGACTAGCGGGGGGACCGGGGAGCTGTTTTTT	CASSQRWTSGGTGELFF
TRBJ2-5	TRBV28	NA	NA	TGTGCCAGCAGTGGCCAGGGGTGGAATGAAAAGACCCAGTACTTC	CASSGQGWNEKTQYF
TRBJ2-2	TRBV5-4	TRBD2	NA	TGTGCCAGCAGCCGGGGGGGTAACACCGGGGAGCTGTTTTTT	CASSRGGNTGELFF
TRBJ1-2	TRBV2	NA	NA	TGTGCCAGCAGCCAGGGGAAGGGCGTGTGGACCTTC	CASSQGKGVWTF
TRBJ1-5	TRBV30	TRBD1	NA	TGTGCCTGGGGACAGGGGCCTAGTGGTCCCCAGCATTTT	CAWGQGPSGPQHF
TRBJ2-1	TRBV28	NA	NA	NA	CASYPDTMSSSSGNGNNEQFF
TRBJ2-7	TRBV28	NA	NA	TGTGCCAGCAGTTTGTTCTCGTACAACTACGAGCAGTACTTC	CASSLFSYNYEQYF
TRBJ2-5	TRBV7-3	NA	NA	TGTGCCAGCAGCTTAGGAGGACGGTCGGAGACCCAGTACTTC	CASSLGGRSETQYF
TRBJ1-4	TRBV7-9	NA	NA	TGTGCCAGCAGCCGTCCGGGAAATGAAAAACTGTTTTTT	CASSRPGNEKLFF
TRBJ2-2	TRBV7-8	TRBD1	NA	TGTGCCAGCAGCGCCCTGGGACAGGGGGACACCGGGGAGCTGTTTTTT	CASSALGQGDTGELFF
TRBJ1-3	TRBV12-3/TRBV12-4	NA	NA	TGTGCCAGCAGTTTCCCCGGCAGGGACAAGTCTGGAAACACCATATATTTT	CASSFPGRDKSGNTIYF
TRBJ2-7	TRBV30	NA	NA	TGTGCCTGGAGTGTCCCCAGGGGATTGACCGAGCAGTACTTC	CAWSVPRGLTEQYF
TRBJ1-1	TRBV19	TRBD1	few	TGTGCCAGTTCAGTATCCGGGACAGGGTCACCTGAAGCTTTCTTT	CASSVSGTGSPEAFF
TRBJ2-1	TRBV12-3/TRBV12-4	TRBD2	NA	TGTGCCAGCAGTCCTCCCGGACTAGCTGAAACGTCCTACAATGAGCAGTTCTTC	CASSPPGLAETSYNEQFF
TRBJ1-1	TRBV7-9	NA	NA	TGTGCCAGCACGCAGACCATGAACACTGAAGCTTTCTTT	CASTQTMNTEAFF
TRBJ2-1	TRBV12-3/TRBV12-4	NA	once	TGTGCCAGCAGTTACCCTGCGATCAATGAGCAGTTCTTC	CASSYPAINEQFF
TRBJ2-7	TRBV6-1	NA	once	TGTGCCAGCAGCCCCGGTTTGGTCCTTAGCTCCTACGAGCAGTACTTC	CASSPGLVLSSYEQYF
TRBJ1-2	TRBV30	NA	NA	TGTGCCTGGGCTATTGGACGGGACTATGGCTACACCTTC	CAWAIGRDYGYTF
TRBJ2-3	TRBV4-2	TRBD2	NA	TGTGCCAGCAGCCAAGAATCGAGCGGGGGGGCCGATACGCAGTATTTT	CASSQESSGGADTQYF
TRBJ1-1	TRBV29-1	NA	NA	TGCAGCGTTGGAAGTTCTGAAGCTTTCTTT	CSVGSSEAFF
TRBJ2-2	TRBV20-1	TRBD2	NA	TGCAGTGCTAGAGCCGACGGGGGGTCGAACACCGGGGAGCTGTTTTTT	CSARADGGSNTGELFF
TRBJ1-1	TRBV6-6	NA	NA	TGTGCCAGCACAAAAAAGGAGTGGCTTAAAGCTTTCTTT	CASTKKEWLKAFF
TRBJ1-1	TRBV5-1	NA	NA	TGCGCCAGCAGCTTAGGGCCCGAGGGGAGCACTGAAGCTTTCTTT	CASSLGPEGSTEAFF
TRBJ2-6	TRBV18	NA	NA	TGTGCCAGCTCCAATGAGAGGGCCGGGGCCAACGTCCTGACTTTC	CASSNERAGANVLTF
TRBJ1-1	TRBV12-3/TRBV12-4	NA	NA	TGTGCCAGCAGTTACAGGGACGTTGCAGCTTTCTTT	CASSYRDVAAFF
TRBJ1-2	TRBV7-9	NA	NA	TGTGCCAGCGGCGGAGAATCGGTCGGCTACACCTTC	CASGGESVGYTF
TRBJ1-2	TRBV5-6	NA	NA	TGTGCCAGCAGCTCTGTTCAGGGGTATGGCTACACCTTC	CASSSVQGYGYTF
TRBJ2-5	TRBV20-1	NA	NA	TGCAGTGCTAGAGATTCCAGGAGAAACCAAGAGACCCAGTACTTC	CSARDSRRNQETQYF
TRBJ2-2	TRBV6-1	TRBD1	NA	TGTGCCAGCAGTGGCGGGACAGGGAACACCGGGGAGCTGTTTTTT	CASSGGTGNTGELFF
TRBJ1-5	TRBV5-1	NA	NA	TGCGCCAGCAGCTTGAAGCCATCGATGGGGAATCAGCCCCAGCATTTT	CASSLKPSMGNQPQHF
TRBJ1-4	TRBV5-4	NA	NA	TGTGCCAGCAGCTCAAGCCGGGGGCGATCGTCGCATGAAAAACTGTTTTTT	CASSSSRGRSSHEKLFF
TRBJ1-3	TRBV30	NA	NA	TGTGCCTTTGAAGGAGGGATTTACGGAAACACCATATATTTT	CAFEGGIYGNTIYF
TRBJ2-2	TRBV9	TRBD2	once	TGTGCCAGCAGCGAGAGGGAGCGGGGGAATACCGGGGAGCTGTTTTTT	CASSERERGNTGELFF
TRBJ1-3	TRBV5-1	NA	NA	TGCGCCAGCAGCTGGATTGGGTTCTCTGGAAACACCATATATTTT	CASSWIGFSGNTIYF
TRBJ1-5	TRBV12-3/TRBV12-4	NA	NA	TGTGCCAGCAGTCCAGGGAGATCAGCCCAGCATTTT	CASSPGRSAQHF
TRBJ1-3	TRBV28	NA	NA	TGTGCCAGCAGTTCCGGGCGTTCTGGAAACACCATATATTTT	CASSSGRSGNTIYF
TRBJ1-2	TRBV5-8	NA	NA	TGTGCCAGCAGCACAGTAGACAGGAACCGTCAAACAAACTATGGCTACACCTTC	CASSTVDRNRQTNYGYTF